This T cell receptor beta chain was sequenced during a study of blood T cell repertoires in COVID-19. Across the study: Collection of acute and convalescent COVID-19 samples took place in the United States, Italy and Spain. In each case, the material was cDNA or gDNA derived from T cells, B-cell-depleted T cells, or PBMCs.

As handled by the study authors: By means of reference gene primer amplification, nucleated cell counts were estimated. Sequencing used immunoSEQ multiplex PCR; TCRdb keeps in-frame clones, though not all of them. The V and J calls and clone size are taken from that table; D and trimming were inferred from the DNA. The sample includes 100,000 to 150,000 clones, more than 70% of them seen just once. The ends were cut back, 5 bases at V and 1 base at J, with 8 bases in the middle. From germline, CDR1 is SQVTM and CDR2 ANQGSEA. CDR3 length equals 12 residues. Sequencing was carried out using peripheral blood. This TCR derives from a man in his sixties with acute or convalescent COVID-19. This chain uses TRBV29-1 with TRBJ2-5; a weak D match, TRBD1 (5 bases). The DNA for the CDR3 is TGCAGCGTTCAGGGTTCCCAAGAGACCCAGTACTTC. Amino acid sequence: CSVQGSQETQYF.